Below are 25 T cell receptor beta chains sequenced from a single sample in a study of CD8 T cells in ankylosing spondylitis. General study points: Blood from ankylosing spondylitis patients appeared to carry a characteristic eight-variant TCR beta motif.

TCRdb processed the 5' RACE reads anew with MiXCR; each CDR3 protein has one entry. The sample contains 200,000 to 250,000 distinct CDR3 sequences, more than 5.5% of which appear only once. Their recognized antigens are unknown. The sample consisted of blood, either unsorted or a sorted T cell fraction (not recorded which). These receptors all stem from a male donor with ankylosing spondylitis.

The J gene is TRBJ2-5, the V gene TRBV4-1, with D possibly being TRBD2 (5 bases). This CDR3 has 16 amino acids. V lost 3 bases, J lost 7 bases, and 21 bases lay in between. Germline CDR1 and CDR2: MGHRA and YSYEKL. In DNA, the CDR3 is TGCGCCAGCAGCCAGGGAGAACTGTCTCCCCCGGGGACCCAGTACTTC. Encoded protein: CASSQGELSPPGTQYF.

This clonotype has a handful of counts. The genes are TRBV6-5 and TRBJ1-1; TRBD1 agrees at 9 bases. J gave up 7 bases and V 2 bases, and 5 bases lay outside the gene matches. CDR1 and CDR2 (germline): MNHEY, SVGAGI. This CDR3 region has 14 residues. CDR3: CASSYPGQGYEAFF. The CDR3, as DNA: TGTGCCAGCAGTTACCCGGGACAGGGATATGAAGCTTTCTTT.

This clonotype was counted many times. The CDR3 is CASSPGLNTEAFF. The CDR3 DNA reads as TGCGCCAGCAGCCCCGGACTGAACACTGAAGCTTTCTTT. This rearrangement joins TRBV5-1 to TRBJ1-1; D not resolved. The CDR3 runs to 13 residues. CDR1 is SGHRS and CDR2 is YFSETQ in the germline V gene. Trimming cost V 4 bases and J 0 bases, with 7 bases left between them.

This clonotype was picked up many times. The J gene is TRBJ2-7, the V gene TRBV7-9; the match to TRBD2 covers 8 bases. CDR3 size: 14 residues. Germline V CDR1 and CDR2: SEHNR, FQNEAQ (reference sequence). V was clipped by 4 bases and J by 2 bases; unmatched bases: 4. CDR3 amino acids: CASSYGLAPYEQYF. DNA for the CDR3: TGTGCCAGCAGCTATGGACTAGCTCCCTACGAGCAGTACTTC.

Many counts were recorded for this clonotype. CDR3 DNA sequence: TGTGCCAGCAGCTTACAGGGGCAATACGAGCAGTACTTC. Protein sequence: CASSLQGQYEQYF. The chain carries TRBV7-6 and TRBJ2-7; perhaps TRBD1 as D (6 bases). Trimming took 2 bases from V and 4 from J, leaving 9 bases between them. The germline V gene encodes CDR1 SGHVS and CDR2 FNYEAQ. The CDR3 covers 13 residues.

Ten or more counts support this clonotype. The gene calls are TRBV27 and TRBJ1-4; D may be TRBD1 (6 bases). This CDR3 comprises 15 residues. Germline CDR1 is MNHEY and CDR2 is SMNVEV (reference sequence). V was trimmed by 0 bases and J by 11 bases, leaving 16 bases between them. CDR3 in amino acids: CASSLSSDSRWKLFF. CDR3 DNA: TGTGCCAGCAGTTTATCCTCGGACAGCCGGTGGAAACTGTTTTTT.

In this sample, this clonotype turned up many times. This chain connects TRBV4-3 to TRBJ2-7; 7 bases are a match to TRBD2. Germline CDR1 and CDR2: LGHNA and YSLEER. CDR3 length equals 15 residues. The junction had 9 bases not matched to a gene; V was cut back by 3 bases and J by 4 bases. The CDR3 DNA reads as TGCGCCAGCAGCCAGATTATCGGGGAGGGGTACGAGCAGTACTTC. The encoded protein is CASSQIIGEGYEQYF.

This chain links TRBV7-8 with TRBJ2-1, with D possibly TRBD2 on 5 matching bases. Per the germline V gene, CDR1 is SGHVS and CDR2 is FQNEAQ. This CDR3 region has 12 residues. Deletions cut 1 base from V and 9 bases from J, with 7 bases between. The CDR3 DNA follows: TGTGCCAGCAGCTTAGTTCGGGGTGAGCAGTTCTTC. Translated, it gives CASSLVRGEQFF.

The sample holds many counts of this clonotype. The chain has TRBV29-1 and TRBJ2-3; 15 nucleotides align to TRBD2. Germline CDR1 reads SQVTM; CDR2 reads ANQGSEA. The CDR3 extends over 17 amino acids. Trimming cost V 5 bases and J 4 bases; bases outside gene matches: 10. CDR3 coding DNA: TGCAGCGTTTTCGGACTAGCGGGGGGGCAGGTCCCAGATACGCAGTATTTT. Its translation is CSVFGLAGGQVPDTQYF.

This clonotype was picked up a small number of times. The V and J genes are TRBV7-9 and TRBJ2-1; 7 bases are shared with TRBD1. V shed 5 bases, J shed 5 bases, and the junction held 6 bases outside the gene matches. Germline V gene lookup returns CDR1 SEHNR and CDR2 FQNEAQ (reference sequence). This CDR3 comprises 14 residues. The CDR3 nucleotides are TGTGCCAGCAGCGCTCGGGACAGTAACAATGAGCAGTTCTTC. Protein: CASSARDSNNEQFF.

This clonotype was picked up many times. This chain links TRBV4-3 with TRBJ1-2; D is uncertain. V was shortened by 0 bases and J by 6 bases, with 17 bases between the two germline ends. Germline V gene data show CDR1 as LGHNA and CDR2 as YSLEER. This CDR3 is 16 amino acids long. In nucleotides, the CDR3 is TGCGCCAGCAGCCAAGAATGGACGGTATTGGGAAATGGCTACACCTTC. It specifies CASSQEWTVLGNGYTF.

This clonotype appeared many times. V usage is TRBV27 and J usage is TRBJ1-1; D ambiguous. Looked up from germline, CDR1 is MNHEY and CDR2 is SMNVEV (reference sequence). The V end lost 2 bases, the J end lost 3 bases, and 7 bases lay between the germline ends. There are 13 residues in the CDR3. The DNA of the CDR3 is TGTGCCAGCAGTTTAATATCCTACACTGAAGCTTTCTTT. It specifies CASSLISYTEAFF.

This clonotype was observed at least ten times. The chain is built from TRBV14 and TRBJ2-7; D possibly matches TRBD1 or TRBD2 (5 bases each). V was cut by 4 bases and J by 0 bases, with 13 bases left in between. Germline CDR1 reads SGHDN; CDR2 reads FVKESK. This CDR3 has 15 residues. This chain's CDR3 is CASSPGTASSYEQYF. The CDR3 DNA reads as TGTGCCAGCAGCCCCGGGACGGCGAGCTCCTACGAGCAGTACTTC.

Ten or more counts support this clonotype. V is TRBV15 and J is TRBJ2-2; D may match TRBD1 or TRBD2 (6 bases each). V was cut by 5 bases and J by 2 bases, with 18 bases left in between. Germline CDR1 LNHNV, CDR2 YYDKDF (reference sequence). The CDR3 totals 17 residues. The CDR3 loop is CATSPNRLGGNTGELFF. CDR3 bases: TGTGCCACCAGCCCCAACCGACTAGGGGGTAACACCGGGGAGCTGTTTTTT. Full variable domain (missing parts from reference TRBV15 and TRBJ2-2): DAMVIQNPRYQVTQFGKPVTLSCSQTLNHNVMYWYQQKSSQAPKLLFHYYDKDFNNEADTPDNFQSRRPNTSFCFLDIRSPGLGDTAMYLCATSPNRLGGNTGELFFGEGSRLTVL.

In its sample, this clonotype was seen many times. V usage is TRBV4-3 and J usage is TRBJ2-5; D possibly uses TRBD1 or TRBD2 (6 bases each). Germline CDR1 is LGHNA and CDR2 is YSLEER. The V and J ends lost 2 bases and 3 bases respectively, with 13 bases between them. The CDR3 has 15 amino acids. The CDR3 region is CASSQHREDEETQYF. The DNA of the CDR3 is TGCGCCAGCAGCCAACACAGGGAGGACGAAGAGACCCAGTACTTC.

About this clonotype: This may be a read error: a much more frequent sequence differs by one nucleotide. V and J are TRBV12-3 or TRBV12-4 and TRBJ2-7; D is uncertain. The ends were cut back, 3 bases at V and 3 bases at J, with 9 bases in the middle. CDR3 length: 13 residues. The CDR3 bases are TGTGCCAGCAGTTTTGCACGGTACTACGAGCAGTACTTC. The encoded protein is CASSFARYYEQYF.

This clonotype was counted ten times or more. V gene TRBV12-3 or TRBV12-4 combines with J gene TRBJ2-7, with TRBD1 identical over 7 bases. With V trimmed by 8 bases and J by 1 base, 8 bases remained unmatched. The CDR3 runs 14 residues. The CDR3 nucleotides are TGTGCCAGCCGCCCCGGACAGGCATCCTACGAGCAGTACTTC. Translating it yields CASRPGQASYEQYF.

The sample holds many counts of this clonotype. The chain uses TRBV12-3 or TRBV12-4 and TRBJ2-5; D possibly matches TRBD1 or TRBD2 (5 bases each). V lost 6 bases, J lost 0 bases, and 11 bases lay in between. The CDR3 extends over 14 amino acids. In DNA form, the CDR3 reads TGTGCCAGCAGGAAGGGACGGAACCAAGAGACCCAGTACTTC. It translates to CASRKGRNQETQYF.

This clonotype was detected a few times. This chain connects TRBV27 to TRBJ2-7; 10 bases agree with TRBD1. Germline V gene sequence: CDR1 MNHEY, CDR2 SMNVEV (reference sequence). Trimming took 7 bases from V and 3 from J; bases not matched to a gene: 9. The CDR3 has 15 amino acids. CDR3 sequence: CASTSPDRGLYEQYF. CDR3 sequence (DNA): TGTGCCAGCACCAGCCCCGACAGGGGGCTCTACGAGCAGTACTTC.

Ten or more counts support this clonotype. This chain connects TRBV7-9 to TRBJ2-7, with a tentative D call TRBD2 (5 bases). The germline V gene has CDR1 SEHNR and CDR2 FQNEAQ (reference sequence). Deletions cut 2 bases from V and 6 bases from J, with 38 bases between. The length of the CDR3 is 22 residues. The CDR3 protein is CASSLFGGSRRAGGHEGLEQYF. CDR3 DNA sequence: TGTGCCAGCAGCTTATTTGGAGGCTCCCGAAGGGCTGGTGGCCACGAAGGGCTCGAGCAGTACTTC.

Ten or more counts support this clonotype. The chain combines TRBV11-2 with TRBJ1-2; D call uncertain. This CDR3 has 11 amino acids. V was pared by 4 bases and J by 8 bases, with 8 bases between. The germline CDR1 and CDR2 sequences are SGHAT and FQNNGV. CDR3 bases: TGTGCCAGCAGCTCGACGATAGGCTACACCTTC. This gives the protein CASSSTIGYTF.

At least ten counts were recorded for this clonotype. The rearrangement links TRBV20-1 to TRBJ2-7; D could derive from TRBD1 or TRBD2 (5 bases each). Germline assignment: CDR1 DFQATT and CDR2 SNEGSKA (reference sequence). Deletions cut 3 bases from V and 7 bases from J, with 25 bases between. This CDR3 has 16 amino acids. CDR3 amino acids: CSARGVVGSALGEQYF. For the CDR3, the DNA is TGCAGTGCTAGGGGGGTGGTGGGTAGCGCGTTAGGGGAGCAGTACTTC.

The chain carries TRBV9 and TRBJ2-7; tentatively, D is TRBD2 (6 bases). The CDR3 runs to 13 residues. V was trimmed by 3 bases and J by 3 bases, leaving 10 bases between them. The V gene's germline CDR1 is SGDLS and CDR2 YYNGEE. This CDR3 is CASSGEVHYEQYF. In DNA form, the CDR3 reads TGTGCCAGCAGCGGGGAGGTCCACTACGAGCAGTACTTC.

This clonotype has just a few counts. The J gene is TRBJ1-3, the V gene TRBV4-1; TRBD1 is a possible D gene (6 bases). Germline-derived CDR1 and CDR2 are MGHRA and YSYEKL. V gave up 0 bases and J gave up 7 bases, with 13 bases separating them. This CDR3 region has 15 residues. CDR3 in DNA: TGCGCCAGCAGCCAAGATCTACAGGGAGACAACACCATATATTTT. Amino acid sequence: CASSQDLQGDNTIYF.

The sample holds a few counts of this clonotype. The genes are TRBV7-9 and TRBJ2-3, with a tentative D call TRBD2 (5 bases). This CDR3 spans 15 amino acids. The germline V gene has CDR1 SEHNR and CDR2 FQNEAQ (reference sequence). V was trimmed by 5 bases and J by 4 bases, leaving 16 bases between them. The CDR3 DNA follows: TGTGCCAGCAGCCGTTTCCGGGAAAGGTCAGATACGCAGTATTTT. Its protein product is CASSRFRERSDTQYF.